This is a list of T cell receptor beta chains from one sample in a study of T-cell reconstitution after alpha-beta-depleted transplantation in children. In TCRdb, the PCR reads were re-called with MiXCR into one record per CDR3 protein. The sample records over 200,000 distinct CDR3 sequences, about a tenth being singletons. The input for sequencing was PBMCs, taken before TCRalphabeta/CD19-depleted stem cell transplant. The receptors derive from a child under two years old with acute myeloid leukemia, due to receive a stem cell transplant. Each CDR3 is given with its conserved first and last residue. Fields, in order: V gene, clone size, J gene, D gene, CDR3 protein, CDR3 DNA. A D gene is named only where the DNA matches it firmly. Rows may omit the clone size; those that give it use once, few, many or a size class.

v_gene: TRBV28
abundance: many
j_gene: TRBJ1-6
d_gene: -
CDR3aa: CASSFNPRNSPLHF
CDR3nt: TGTGCCAGCAGTTTCAACCCTAGGAATTCACCCCTCCACTTT

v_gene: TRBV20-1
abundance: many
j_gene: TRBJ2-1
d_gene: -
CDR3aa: CSALTRKDNEQFF
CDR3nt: TGCAGTGCCCTGACTAGAAAGGACAATGAGCAGTTCTTC

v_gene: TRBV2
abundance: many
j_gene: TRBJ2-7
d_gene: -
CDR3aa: CASSLETGEQYF
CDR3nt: TGTGCCAGCAGTTTAGAGACAGGCGAGCAGTACTTC

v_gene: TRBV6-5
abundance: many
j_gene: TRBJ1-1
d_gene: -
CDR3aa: CASSRLGGTEAFF
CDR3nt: TGTGCCAGCAGTAGATTGGGGGGGACTGAAGCTTTCTTT

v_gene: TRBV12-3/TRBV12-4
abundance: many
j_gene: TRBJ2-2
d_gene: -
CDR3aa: CASSSGWTGELFF
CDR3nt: TGTGCCAGCAGTTCAGGTTGGACCGGGGAGCTGTTTTTT

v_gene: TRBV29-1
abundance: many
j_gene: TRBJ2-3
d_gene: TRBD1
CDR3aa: CSVTKGQGITDTQYF
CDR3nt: TGCAGCGTGACGAAGGGACAGGGAATCACAGATACGCAGTATTTT

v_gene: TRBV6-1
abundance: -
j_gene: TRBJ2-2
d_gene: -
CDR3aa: CASRRTPTTGELFF
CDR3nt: TGTGCCAGCCGTCGGACCCCGACCACCGGGGAGCTGTTTTTT

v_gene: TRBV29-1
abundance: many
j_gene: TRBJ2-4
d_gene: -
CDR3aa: CSVETQTVAKNIQYF
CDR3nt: TGCAGCGTTGAGACACAGACAGTAGCCAAAAACATTCAGTACTTC

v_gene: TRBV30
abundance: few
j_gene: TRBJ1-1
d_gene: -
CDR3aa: CAWLPLPGGTEAFF
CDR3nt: TGTGCCTGGTTGCCACTCCCGGGGGGAACTGAAGCTTTCTTT

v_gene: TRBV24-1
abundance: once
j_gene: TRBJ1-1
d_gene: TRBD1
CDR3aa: CATSAGDRGHTEAFF
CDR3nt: TGTGCCACCAGTGCGGGTGACAGGGGGCACACTGAAGCTTTCTTT

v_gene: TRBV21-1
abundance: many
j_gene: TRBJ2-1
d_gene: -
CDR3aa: CASSKGPGERGFNEQFF
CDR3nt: TGTGCCAGCAGCAAAGGGCCGGGGGAGAGGGGCTTCAATGAGCAGTTCTTC

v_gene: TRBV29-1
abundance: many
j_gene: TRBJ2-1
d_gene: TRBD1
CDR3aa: CSVHSLFRTGTYNEQFF
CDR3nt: TGCAGCGTTCACTCCCTATTCAGGACAGGGACCTACAATGAGCAGTTCTTC

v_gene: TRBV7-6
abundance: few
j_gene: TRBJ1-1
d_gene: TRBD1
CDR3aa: CASSLRTGKNTEAFF
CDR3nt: TGTGCCAGCAGCTTACGGACAGGGAAGAACACTGAAGCTTTCTTT

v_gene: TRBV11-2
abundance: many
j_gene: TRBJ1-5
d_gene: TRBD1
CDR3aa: CASSLQGQGGQPQHF
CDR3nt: TGTGCCAGCAGCTTACAGGGACAGGGGGGTCAGCCCCAGCATTTT

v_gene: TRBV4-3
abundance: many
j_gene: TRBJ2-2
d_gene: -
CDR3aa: CASSQEFGNVVTGELFF
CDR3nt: TGCGCCAGCAGCCAAGAATTCGGAAATGTCGTGACCGGGGAGCTGTTTTTT

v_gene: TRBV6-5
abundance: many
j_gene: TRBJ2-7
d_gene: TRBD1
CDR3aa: CASSWGQGTYEQYF
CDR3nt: TGTGCCAGCAGTTGGGGACAGGGGACCTACGAGCAGTACTTC

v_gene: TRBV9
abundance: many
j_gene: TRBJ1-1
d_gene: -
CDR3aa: CASSVGANTEAFF
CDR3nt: TGTGCCAGCAGCGTAGGGGCAAACACTGAAGCTTTCTTT

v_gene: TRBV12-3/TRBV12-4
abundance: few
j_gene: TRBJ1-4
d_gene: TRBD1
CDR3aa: CASSTQGGEEKLFF
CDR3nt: TGTGCCAGCAGTACTCAGGGGGGGGAAGAAAAACTGTTTTTT

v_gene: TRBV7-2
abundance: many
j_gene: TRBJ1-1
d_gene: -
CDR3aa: CASSLATPGREAFF
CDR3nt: TGTGCCAGCAGCTTAGCAACCCCGGGACGGGAAGCTTTCTTT

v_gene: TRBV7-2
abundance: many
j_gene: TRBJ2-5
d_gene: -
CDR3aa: CASSLDRESTQYF
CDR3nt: TGTGCCAGCAGCTTAGACCGGGAGTCAACCCAGTACTTC

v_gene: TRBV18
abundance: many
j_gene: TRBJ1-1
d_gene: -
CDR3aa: CASSPQGPNTEAFF
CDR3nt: TGTGCCAGCTCACCACAGGGCCCGAACACTGAAGCTTTCTTT

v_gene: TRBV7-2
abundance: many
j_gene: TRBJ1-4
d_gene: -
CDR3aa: CASRTRLNEKLFF
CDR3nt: TGTGCCAGCAGGACAAGACTTAATGAAAAACTGTTTTTT

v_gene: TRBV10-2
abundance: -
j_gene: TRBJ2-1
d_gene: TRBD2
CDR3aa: CASRPSGRSTYNEQFF
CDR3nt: TGCGCCAGCAGACCTAGCGGGAGGAGCACCTACAATGAGCAGTTCTTC

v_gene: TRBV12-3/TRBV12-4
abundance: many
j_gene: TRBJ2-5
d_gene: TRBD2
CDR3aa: CASSFVRGRILAETQYF
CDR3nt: TGTGCCAGCAGTTTCGTTCGCGGGAGGATACTAGCGGAGACCCAGTACTTC

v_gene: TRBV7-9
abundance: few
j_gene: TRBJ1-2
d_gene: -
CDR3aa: CASSPQFGDGDYGDTF
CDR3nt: TGTGCCAGCAGCCCACAATTTGGGGACGGAGACTATGGCGACACCTTC

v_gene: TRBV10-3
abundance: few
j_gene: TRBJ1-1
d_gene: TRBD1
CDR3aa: CAIRLSTGGSGGTEAFF
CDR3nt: TGTGCCATCAGACTATCAACAGGGGGCTCGGGTGGGACTGAAGCTTTCTTT

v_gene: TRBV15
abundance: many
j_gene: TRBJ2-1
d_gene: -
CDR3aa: CATSRGGLYNEQFF
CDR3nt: TGTGCCACCAGCAGAGGGGGTCTCTACAATGAGCAGTTCTTC

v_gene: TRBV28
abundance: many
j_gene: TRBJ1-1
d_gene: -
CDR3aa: CASSLGQGWGTEAFF
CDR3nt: TGTGCCAGCAGTTTAGGGCAGGGGTGGGGTACTGAAGCTTTCTTT

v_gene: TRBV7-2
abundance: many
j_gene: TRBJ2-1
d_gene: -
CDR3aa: CASSLGSPTNNEQFF
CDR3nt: TGTGCCAGCAGCTTAGGCTCCCCTACTAACAATGAGCAGTTCTTC

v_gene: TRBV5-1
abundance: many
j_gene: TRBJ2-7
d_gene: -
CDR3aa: CASSFSIPAYEQYF
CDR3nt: TGCGCCAGCAGCTTCAGCATCCCGGCCTACGAGCAGTACTTC

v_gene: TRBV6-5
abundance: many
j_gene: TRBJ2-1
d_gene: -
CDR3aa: CASSRGAVSYNEQFF
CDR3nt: TGTGCCAGCAGTAGGGGGGCGGTCTCCTACAATGAGCAGTTCTTC

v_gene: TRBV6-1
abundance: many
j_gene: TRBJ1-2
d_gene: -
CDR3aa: CASSEAGQTRLVNYGYTF
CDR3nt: TGTGCCAGCAGTGAAGCTGGACAGACTAGACTCGTGAACTATGGCTACACCTTC

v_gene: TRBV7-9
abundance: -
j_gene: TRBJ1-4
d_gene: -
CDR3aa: CASGLSGGNEKLFF
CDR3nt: TGTGCCAGCGGACTGTCCGGAGGCAATGAAAAACTGTTTTTT

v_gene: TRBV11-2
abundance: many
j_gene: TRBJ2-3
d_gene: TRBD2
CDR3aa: CASSFTSGRNTQYF
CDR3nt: TGTGCCAGCAGCTTCACTAGCGGGAGGAATACGCAGTATTTT